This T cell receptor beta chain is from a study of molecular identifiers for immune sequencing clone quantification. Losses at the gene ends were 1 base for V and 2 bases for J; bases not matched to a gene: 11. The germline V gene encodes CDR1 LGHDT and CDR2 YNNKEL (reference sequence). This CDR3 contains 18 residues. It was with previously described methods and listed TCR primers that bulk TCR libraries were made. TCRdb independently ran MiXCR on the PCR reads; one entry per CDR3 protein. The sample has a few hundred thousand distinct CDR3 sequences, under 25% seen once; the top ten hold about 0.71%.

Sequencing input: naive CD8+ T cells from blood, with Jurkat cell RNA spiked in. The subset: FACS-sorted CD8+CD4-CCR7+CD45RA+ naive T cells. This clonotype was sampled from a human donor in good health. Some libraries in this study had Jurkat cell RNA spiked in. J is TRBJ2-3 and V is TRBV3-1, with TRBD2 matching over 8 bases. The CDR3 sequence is CASSQVVLSGGSTDTQYF. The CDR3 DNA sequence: TGTGCCAGCAGCCAAGTTGTTCTGAGCGGGGGATCCACAGATACGCAGTATTTT.